Listed below are T cell receptor beta chains from one sample, sequenced in a study of OX40 agonist ivuxolimab in advanced cancers. Libraries were prepared by immunoSEQ multiplex PCR; TCRdb keeps only in-frame clonotypes and omits some of them. There are roughly 72,000 clones in the sample; roughly nine tenths occur only once, and 11% lies in the top ten. This specimen was CD4+ or CD8+ T cells sorted from blood, taken in a trial of the OX40 agonist ivuxolimab. These receptors were collected from an adult with an advanced solid tumor such as melanoma, head and neck, liver or kidney cancer. CDR3s include the opening cysteine and the closing phenylalanine or tryptophan. Fields, in order: V gene, J gene, CDR3 length, D gene, clone size, CDR3 protein, CDR3 DNA. D genes are given only for firm matches. Only some rows state a clone size, as once, few, many or a class for expanded clones.

TRBV29-1	TRBJ1-1	17	TRBD1	NA	CSSHGQGAVGGNTEAFF	TGCAGTTCCCATGGACAGGGGGCGGTTGGGGGGAACACTGAAGCTTTCTTT
TRBV5-1	TRBJ2-7	16	TRBD1	NA	CASSFGTGMTLYEQYF	TGCGCCAGCAGCTTCGGGACAGGGATGACATTGTACGAGCAGTACTTC
TRBV7-8	TRBJ1-6	14	TRBD1	NA	CASSLTGGHSPLHF	TGTGCCAGCAGCTTAACAGGGGGTCACTCACCCCTCCACTTT
TRBV2	TRBJ1-1	13	NA	NA	CASSGEGGTEAFF	TGTGCCAGCAGTGGAGAGGGGGGCACTGAAGCTTTCTTT
TRBV28	TRBJ1-3	13	NA	NA	CASSGTPFHTIYF	TGTGCCAGCAGCGGCACCCCTTTCCACACCATATATTTT
TRBV9	TRBJ2-7	14	NA	NA	CASSADRFSYEQYF	TGTGCCAGCAGCGCAGACAGGTTCTCCTACGAGCAGTACTTC
TRBV6-1	TRBJ2-5	16	TRBD2	NA	CASSVSGGQYQETQYF	TGTGCCAGCAGTGTAAGCGGGGGCCAGTACCAAGAGACCCAGTACTTC
TRBV12-5	TRBJ2-2	15	NA	NA	CASGLDPSDTGELFF	TGTGCTAGTGGTTTGGACCCCTCCGACACCGGGGAGCTGTTTTTT
TRBV28	TRBJ2-7	13	NA	once	CASSPPQGDEQYF	TGTGCCAGCAGTCCTCCCCAGGGCGACGAGCAGTACTTC
TRBV5-4	TRBJ2-1	14	NA	NA	CASSLGTPYNEQFF	TGTGCCAGCAGCTTAGGGACGCCCTACAATGAGCAGTTCTTC
TRBV6-1	TRBJ2-1	15	TRBD2	once	CASSPLAGIYNEQFF	TGTGCCAGCAGTCCCCTAGCGGGTATCTACAATGAGCAGTTCTTC
TRBV10-1	TRBJ2-7	14	NA	NA	CASRPTETSYEQYF	TGCGCCAGCAGGCCCACAGAGACCTCCTACGAGCAGTACTTC
TRBV10-3	TRBJ2-3	16	TRBD2	NA	CAGGTSGSGSTDTQYF	TGTGCCGGCGGGACTAGCGGGAGCGGGAGCACAGATACGCAGTATTTT
TRBV7-8	TRBJ2-7	14	NA	NA	CASSLQGGNGEQYF	TGTGCCAGCAGCCTACAGGGGGGGAATGGCGAGCAGTACTTC
TRBV5-1	TRBJ2-3	17	TRBD2	NA	CASSPGLAGGATDTQYF	TGCGCCAGCAGCCCGGGACTAGCGGGAGGAGCGACAGATACGCAGTATTTT
TRBV10-1	TRBJ2-1	16	TRBD1	NA	CASSDAGTGGLNEQFF	TGCGCCAGCAGCGATGCCGGGACAGGGGGTCTAAATGAGCAGTTCTTC
TRBV11-2	TRBJ2-2	14	NA	few	CASTAWGVGGELFF	TGTGCCAGCACCGCTTGGGGAGTTGGCGGGGAGCTGTTTTTT
TRBV19	TRBJ1-2	13	NA	NA	CASSTIPNYGYTF	TGTGCCAGTAGTACGATACCTAACTATGGCTACACCTTC
TRBV6-5	TRBJ1-3	15	NA	NA	CASSPRKDGGNTIYF	TGTGCCAGCAGTCCCCGGAAGGACGGTGGAAACACCATATATTTT
TRBV18	TRBJ2-3	16	TRBD1	once	CASSRRGQGGTDTQYF	TGTGCCAGCTCACGACGGGGACAGGGGGGCACAGATACGCAGTATTTT
TRBV28	TRBJ2-7	16	TRBD1	NA	CASSPPKGQISYEQYF	TGTGCCAGCAGTCCGCCCAAGGGACAGATCTCCTACGAGCAGTACTTC
TRBV14	TRBJ2-7	14	NA	NA	CASSRGGAIYEQYF	TGTGCCAGCAGCCGTGGGGGGGCCATTTACGAGCAGTACTTC
TRBV28	TRBJ1-1	13	NA	NA	CASLRRGWAEAFF	TGTGCCAGCCTCCGGCGGGGTTGGGCTGAAGCTTTCTTT
TRBV5-1	TRBJ2-5	14	NA	NA	CASSQGILQETQYF	TGCGCCAGCAGTCAGGGAATTCTCCAAGAGACCCAGTACTTC
TRBV29-1	TRBJ2-1	16	TRBD2	NA	CSAEVRTSGFLNEQFF	TGCAGCGCCGAGGTGAGGACTAGCGGCTTCCTCAATGAGCAGTTCTTC
TRBV6-5	TRBJ1-2	13	TRBD1	NA	CASSRTGGLGYTF	TGTGCCAGCAGTCGGACAGGGGGACTGGGCTACACCTTC
TRBV5-1	TRBJ2-5	13	NA	NA	CASSRDRGETQYF	TGCGCCAGCAGTCGGGATAGGGGAGAGACCCAGTACTTC
TRBV14	TRBJ2-1	17	TRBD1	NA	CASSQRYGTGTYNEQFF	TGTGCCAGCAGCCAGCGATACGGGACAGGGACCTACAATGAGCAGTTCTTC
TRBV9	TRBJ1-3	14	NA	NA	CASSVGGPGNTIYF	TGTGCCAGCAGCGTAGGCGGGCCCGGAAACACCATATATTTT
TRBV28	TRBJ2-7	14	NA	NA	CASRRSGITYEQYF	TGTGCCAGCAGGAGGTCGGGGATCACCTACGAGCAGTACTTC
TRBV15	TRBJ1-1	14	NA	NA	CATRESRMNTEAFF	TGTGCCACCAGAGAATCCCGCATGAACACTGAAGCTTTCTTT
TRBV5-4	TRBJ2-3	13	NA	NA	CASSDVSTDTQYF	TGTGCCAGCAGCGACGTAAGCACAGATACGCAGTATTTT
TRBV18	TRBJ1-4	16	TRBD1	few	CASSPRQGVGVEKLFF	TGTGCCAGCTCACCCCGACAGGGGGTAGGGGTCGAAAAACTGTTTTTT
TRBV19	TRBJ1-5	15	NA	NA	CASSIGQTSNQPQHF	TGTGCCAGTAGTATAGGCCAGACCAGCAATCAGCCCCAGCATTTT
TRBV5-6	TRBJ2-5	13	NA	NA	CASSLEGTETQYF	TGTGCCAGCAGCTTGGAAGGAACCGAGACCCAGTACTTC
TRBV11-2	TRBJ2-7	13	NA	once	CASSRRMDNEQYF	TGTGCCAGCAGCCGTCGGATGGACAACGAGCAGTACTTC
TRBV2	TRBJ1-4	14	TRBD1	NA	CASIPGQVGEKLFF	TGTGCCAGCATTCCGGGACAGGTCGGTGAAAAACTGTTTTTT
TRBV11-2	TRBJ1-6	14	NA	NA	CASSTRDGVLPLHF	TGTGCCAGCAGCACCCGTGACGGGGTCCTACCCCTCCACTTT
TRBV7-9	TRBJ2-1	15	NA	once	CASSRIRGFYNEQFF	TGTGCCAGCAGCCGTATCCGGGGCTTCTACAATGAGCAGTTCTTC
TRBV5-6	TRBJ2-5	17	TRBD2	NA	CASSLRLAGGLQETQYF	TGTGCCAGCAGCTTAAGGCTAGCGGGGGGGCTACAAGAGACCCAGTACTTC
TRBV28	TRBJ1-2	11	NA	NA	CASSLRGGYTF	TGTGCCAGCAGTCTAAGGGGAGGCTACACCTTC
TRBV4-1	TRBJ1-3	16	NA	NA	CASSQLYTSSGNTIYF	TGCGCCAGCAGCCAATTATACACTAGCTCTGGAAACACCATATATTTT
TRBV7-9	TRBJ1-2	13	TRBD1	NA	CARWDRGQEGYTF	TGTGCCAGATGGGACAGGGGGCAGGAGGGCTACACCTTC
TRBV5-1	TRBJ1-1	16	TRBD1	NA	CASSWRGDSMNTEAFF	TGCGCCAGCAGCTGGAGGGGGGACAGTATGAACACTGAAGCTTTCTTT
TRBV18	TRBJ1-1	15	TRBD1	NA	CASSLGQGALTEAFF	TGTGCCAGCTCACTAGGGCAGGGGGCATTGACTGAAGCTTTCTTT
TRBV5-4	TRBJ1-1	16	NA	NA	CASSLGGSQRGTEAFF	TGTGCCAGCAGCTTAGGGGGGAGTCAAAGGGGCACTGAAGCTTTCTTT